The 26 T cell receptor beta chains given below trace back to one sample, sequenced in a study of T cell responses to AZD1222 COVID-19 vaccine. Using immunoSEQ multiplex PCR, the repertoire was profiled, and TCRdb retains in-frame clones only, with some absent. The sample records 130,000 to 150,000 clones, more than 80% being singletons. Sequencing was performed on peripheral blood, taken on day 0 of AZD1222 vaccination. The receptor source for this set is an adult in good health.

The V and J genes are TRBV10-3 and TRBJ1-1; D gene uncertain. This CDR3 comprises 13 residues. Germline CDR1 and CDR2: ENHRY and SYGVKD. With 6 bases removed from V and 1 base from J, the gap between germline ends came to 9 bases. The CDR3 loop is CAIRYSRNTEAFF. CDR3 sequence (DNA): TGTGCCATCAGATACAGTCGGAACACTGAAGCTTTCTTT.

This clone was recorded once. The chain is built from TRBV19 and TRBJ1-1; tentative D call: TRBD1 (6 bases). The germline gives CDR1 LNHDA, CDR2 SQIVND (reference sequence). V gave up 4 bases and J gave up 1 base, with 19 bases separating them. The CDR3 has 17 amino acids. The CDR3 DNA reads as TGTGCCAGTAGTACCCATAAACGGACAGCCAAGAACACTGAAGCTTTCTTT. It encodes CASSTHKRTAKNTEAFF. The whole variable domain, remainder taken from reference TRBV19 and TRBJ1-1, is DGGITQSPKYLFRKEGQNVTLSCEQNLNHDAMYWYRQDPGQGLRLIYYSQIVNDFQKGDIAEGYSVSREKKESFPLTVTSAQKNPTAFYLCASSTHKRTAKNTEAFFGQGTRLTVV.

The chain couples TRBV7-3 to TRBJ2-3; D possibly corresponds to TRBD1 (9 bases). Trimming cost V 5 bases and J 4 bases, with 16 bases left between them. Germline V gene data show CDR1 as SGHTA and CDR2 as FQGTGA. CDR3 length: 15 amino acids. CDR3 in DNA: TGTGCCAGCAGCAACAGGGGGCGGGAGGCAGATACGCAGTATTTT. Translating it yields CASSNRGREADTQYF.

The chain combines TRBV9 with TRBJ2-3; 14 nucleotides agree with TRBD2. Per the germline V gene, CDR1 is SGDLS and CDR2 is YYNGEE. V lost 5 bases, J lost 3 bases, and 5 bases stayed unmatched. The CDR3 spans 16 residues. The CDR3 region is CASRTGLAGATDTQYF. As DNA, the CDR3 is TGTGCCAGCAGAACGGGACTAGCGGGGGCGACAGATACGCAGTATTTT. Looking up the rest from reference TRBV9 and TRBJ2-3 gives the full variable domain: DSGVTQTPKHLITATGQRVTLRCSPRSGDLSVYWYQQSLDQGLQFLIQYYNGEERAKGNILERFSAQQFPDLHSELNLSSLELGDSALYFCASRTGLAGATDTQYFGPGTRLTVL.

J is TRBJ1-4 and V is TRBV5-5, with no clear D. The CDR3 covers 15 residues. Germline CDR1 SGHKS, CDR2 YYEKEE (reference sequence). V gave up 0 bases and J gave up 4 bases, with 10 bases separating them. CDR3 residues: CASSLEGLSNEKLFF. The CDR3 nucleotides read TGTGCCAGCAGCTTGGAAGGGCTTAGTAATGAAAAACTGTTTTTT.

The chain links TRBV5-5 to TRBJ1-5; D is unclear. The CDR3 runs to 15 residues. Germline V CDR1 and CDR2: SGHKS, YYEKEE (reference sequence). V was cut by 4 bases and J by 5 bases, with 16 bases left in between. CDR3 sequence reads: CASSTEGVGYQPQHF. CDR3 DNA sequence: TGTGCCAGCAGCACGGAAGGTGTGGGGTATCAGCCCCAGCATTTT.

DNA of the CDR3: TGTGCCAGCAGCGTAGTAGGTAGCTCCTACAATGAGCAGTTCTTC. Translated: CASSVVGSSYNEQFF. The chain has TRBV9 and TRBJ2-1, with D unresolved. V lost 0 bases and J 0 bases, leaving 7 bases between the germline ends. The CDR3 is 15 residues long. Looked up from germline, CDR1 is SGDLS and CDR2 is YYNGEE.

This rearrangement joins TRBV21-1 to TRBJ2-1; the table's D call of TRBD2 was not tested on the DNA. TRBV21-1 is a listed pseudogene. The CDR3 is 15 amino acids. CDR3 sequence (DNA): TGTGCCAGTAATAGACTAGTGAGCTCCTACAATGAGCAGTTCTTC. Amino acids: CASNRLVSSYNEQFF.

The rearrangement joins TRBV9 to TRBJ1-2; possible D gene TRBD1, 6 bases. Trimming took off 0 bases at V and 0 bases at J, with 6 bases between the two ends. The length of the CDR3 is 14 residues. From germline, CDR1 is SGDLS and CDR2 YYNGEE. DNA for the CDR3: TGTGCCAGCAGCGTAGGGACAGCTAACTATGGCTACACCTTC. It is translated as CASSVGTANYGYTF.

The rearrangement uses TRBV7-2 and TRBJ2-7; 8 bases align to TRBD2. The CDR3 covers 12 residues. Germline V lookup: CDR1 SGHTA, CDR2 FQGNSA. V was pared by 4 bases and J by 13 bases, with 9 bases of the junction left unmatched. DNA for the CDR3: TGTGCCAGCAGCTCAAGTAGCGGGGAGGGTTACTTC. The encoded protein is CASSSSSGEGYF.

The CDR3 region is CASSDSIGTASELFF. The CDR3 nucleotides are TGTGCCAGCAGTGACTCGATCGGGACAGCCAGCGAGCTGTTTTTT. The V and J genes are TRBV6-4 and TRBJ2-2; 7 bases align to TRBD1. CDR1 MRHNA and CDR2 SNTAGT come from the germline V gene. V was clipped by 0 bases and J by 11 bases; unmatched bases: 9. The CDR3 is made up of 15 amino acids.

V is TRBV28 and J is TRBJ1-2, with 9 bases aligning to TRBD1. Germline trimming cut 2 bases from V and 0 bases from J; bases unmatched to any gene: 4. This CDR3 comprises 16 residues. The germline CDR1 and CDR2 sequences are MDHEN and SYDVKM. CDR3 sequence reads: CASSLTGGGTNYGYTF. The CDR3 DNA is TGTGCCAGCAGTTTAACAGGGGGCGGGACTAACTATGGCTACACCTTC.

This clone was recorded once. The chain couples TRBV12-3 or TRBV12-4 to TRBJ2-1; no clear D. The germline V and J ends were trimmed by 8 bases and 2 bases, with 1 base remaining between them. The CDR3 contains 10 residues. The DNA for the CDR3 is TGTGCCAGCGCCTACAATGAGCAGTTCTTC. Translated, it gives CASAYNEQFF.

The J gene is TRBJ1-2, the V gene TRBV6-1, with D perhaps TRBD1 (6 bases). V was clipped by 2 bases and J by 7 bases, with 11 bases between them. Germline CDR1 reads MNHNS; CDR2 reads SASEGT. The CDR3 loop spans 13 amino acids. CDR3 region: CASSERGASGYTF. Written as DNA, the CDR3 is TGTGCCAGCAGTGAACGGGGGGCCAGTGGCTACACCTTC.

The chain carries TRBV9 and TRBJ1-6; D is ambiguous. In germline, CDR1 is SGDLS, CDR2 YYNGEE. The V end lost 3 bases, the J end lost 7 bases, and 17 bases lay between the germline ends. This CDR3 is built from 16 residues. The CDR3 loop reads CASSARDLAQNSPLHF. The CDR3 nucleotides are TGTGCCAGCAGCGCCAGAGACCTGGCCCAAAATTCACCCCTCCACTTT.

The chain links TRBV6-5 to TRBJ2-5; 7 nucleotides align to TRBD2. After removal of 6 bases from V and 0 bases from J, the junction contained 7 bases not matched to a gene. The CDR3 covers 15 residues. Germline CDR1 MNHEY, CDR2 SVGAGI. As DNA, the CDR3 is TGTGCCAGCAGCCTTGGACTAGGACACCAAGAGACCCAGTACTTC. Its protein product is CASSLGLGHQETQYF.

The CDR3 DNA follows: TGTGCCAGCAGCCAAGAGGGCCTTTTTGGTGAGCAGTACTTC. Translated, it gives CASSQEGLFGEQYF. The chain uses TRBV4-2 and TRBJ2-7, with unresolved D. The V gene's germline CDR1 is LGHNA and CDR2 YNFKEQ. The CDR3 sequence is 14 residues long. V lost 0 bases and J lost 7, with 13 bases in between.

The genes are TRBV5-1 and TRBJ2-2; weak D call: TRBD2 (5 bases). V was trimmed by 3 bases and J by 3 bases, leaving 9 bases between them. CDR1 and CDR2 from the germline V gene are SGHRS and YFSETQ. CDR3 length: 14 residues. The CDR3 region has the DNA TGCGCCAGCAGCTCGGACGGGGACACCGGGGAGCTGTTTTTT. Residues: CASSSDGDTGELFF. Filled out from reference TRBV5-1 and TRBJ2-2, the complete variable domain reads KAGVTQTPRYLIKTRGQQVTLSCSPISGHRSVSWYQQTPGQGLQFLFEYFSETQRNKGNFPGRFSGRQFSNSRSEMNVSTLELGDSALYLCASSSDGDTGELFFGEGSRLTVL.

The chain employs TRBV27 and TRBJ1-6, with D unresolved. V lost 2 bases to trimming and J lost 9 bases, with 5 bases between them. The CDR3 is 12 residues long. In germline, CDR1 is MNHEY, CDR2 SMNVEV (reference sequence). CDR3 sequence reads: CASSLNGSPLHF. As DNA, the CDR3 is TGTGCCAGCAGTTTAAACGGTTCACCCCTCCACTTT.

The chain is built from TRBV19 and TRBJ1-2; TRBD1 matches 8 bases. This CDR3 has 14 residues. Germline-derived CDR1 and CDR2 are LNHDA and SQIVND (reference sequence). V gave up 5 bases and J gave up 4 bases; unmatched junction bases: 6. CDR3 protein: CASSRQGNSYGYTF. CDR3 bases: TGTGCCAGTAGTCGACAGGGGAACAGCTATGGCTACACCTTC.

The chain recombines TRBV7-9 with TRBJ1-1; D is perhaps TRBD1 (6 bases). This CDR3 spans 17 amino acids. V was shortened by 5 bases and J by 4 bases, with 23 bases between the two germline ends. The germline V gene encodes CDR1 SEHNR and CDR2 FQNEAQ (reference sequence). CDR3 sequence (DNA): TGTGCCAGCAGCCCACGAGGGGCCACAGGGCAAGCCACTGAAGCTTTCTTT. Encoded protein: CASSPRGATGQATEAFF.

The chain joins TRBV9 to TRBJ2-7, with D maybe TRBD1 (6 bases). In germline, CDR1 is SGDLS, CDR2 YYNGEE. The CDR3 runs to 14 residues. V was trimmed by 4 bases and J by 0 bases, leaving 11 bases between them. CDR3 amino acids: CASSSGQSSYEQYF. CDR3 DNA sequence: TGTGCCAGCAGCTCAGGACAGTCCTCCTACGAGCAGTACTTC.

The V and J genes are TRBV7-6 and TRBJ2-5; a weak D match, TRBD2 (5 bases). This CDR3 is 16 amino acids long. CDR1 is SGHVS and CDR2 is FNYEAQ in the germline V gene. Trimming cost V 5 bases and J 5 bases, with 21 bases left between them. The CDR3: CASSQQRRGWSETQYF. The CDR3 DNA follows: TGTGCCAGCAGCCAGCAGAGGAGAGGGTGGTCGGAGACCCAGTACTTC.

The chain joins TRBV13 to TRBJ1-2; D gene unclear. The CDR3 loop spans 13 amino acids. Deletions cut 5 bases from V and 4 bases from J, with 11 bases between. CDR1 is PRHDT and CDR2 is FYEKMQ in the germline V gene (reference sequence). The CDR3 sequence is CASSGGPTYGYTF. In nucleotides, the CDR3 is TGTGCCAGCAGCGGAGGACCGACCTATGGCTACACCTTC.

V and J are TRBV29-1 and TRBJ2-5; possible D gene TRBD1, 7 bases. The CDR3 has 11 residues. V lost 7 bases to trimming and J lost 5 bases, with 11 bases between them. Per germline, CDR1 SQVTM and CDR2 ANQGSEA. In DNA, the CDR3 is TGCAGCGCAGGGGGGTTGGAGACCCAGTACTTC. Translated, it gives CSAGGLETQYF.

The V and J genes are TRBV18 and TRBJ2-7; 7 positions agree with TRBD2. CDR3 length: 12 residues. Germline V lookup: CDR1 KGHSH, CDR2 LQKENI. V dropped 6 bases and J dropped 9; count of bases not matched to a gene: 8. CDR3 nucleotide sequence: TGTGCCAGCTCCCGGGGGGATTTGGGGCAGTACTTC. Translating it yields CASSRGDLGQYF.